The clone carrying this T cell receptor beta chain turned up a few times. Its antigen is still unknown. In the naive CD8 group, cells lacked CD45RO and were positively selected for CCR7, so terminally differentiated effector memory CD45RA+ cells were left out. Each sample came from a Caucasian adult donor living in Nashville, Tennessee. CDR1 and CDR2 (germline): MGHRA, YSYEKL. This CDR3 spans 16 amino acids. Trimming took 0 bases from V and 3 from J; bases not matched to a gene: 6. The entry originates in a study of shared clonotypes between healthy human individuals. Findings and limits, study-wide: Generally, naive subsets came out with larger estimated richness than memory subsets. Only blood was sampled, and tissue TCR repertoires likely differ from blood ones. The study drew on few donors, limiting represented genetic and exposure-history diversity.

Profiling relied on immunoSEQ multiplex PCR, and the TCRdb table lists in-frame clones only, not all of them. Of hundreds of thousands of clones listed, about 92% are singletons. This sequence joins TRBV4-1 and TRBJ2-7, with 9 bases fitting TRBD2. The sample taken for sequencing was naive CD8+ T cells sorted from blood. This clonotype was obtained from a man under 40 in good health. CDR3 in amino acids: CASSQDQASGIYEQYF. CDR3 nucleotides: TGCGCCAGCAGCCAAGATCAAGCTAGCGGGATCTACGAGCAGTACTTC.